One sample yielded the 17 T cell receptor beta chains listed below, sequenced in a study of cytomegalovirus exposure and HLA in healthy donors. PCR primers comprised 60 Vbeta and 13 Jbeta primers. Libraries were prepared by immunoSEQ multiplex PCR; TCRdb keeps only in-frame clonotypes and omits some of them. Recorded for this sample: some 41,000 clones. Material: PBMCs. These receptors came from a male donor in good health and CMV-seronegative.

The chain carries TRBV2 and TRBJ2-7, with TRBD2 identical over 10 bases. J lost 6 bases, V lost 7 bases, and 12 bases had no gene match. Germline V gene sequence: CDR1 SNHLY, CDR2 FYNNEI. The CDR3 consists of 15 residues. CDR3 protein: CASNEPTSGAIEQYF. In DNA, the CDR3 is TGTGCCAGCAACGAGCCCACTAGCGGGGCGATCGAGCAGTACTTC.

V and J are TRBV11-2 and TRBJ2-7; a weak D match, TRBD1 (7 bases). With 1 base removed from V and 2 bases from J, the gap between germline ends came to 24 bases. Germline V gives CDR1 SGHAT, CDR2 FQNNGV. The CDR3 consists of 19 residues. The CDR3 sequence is CASSLVLSSAGQNPYEQYF. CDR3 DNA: TGTGCCAGCAGCTTAGTCTTGAGCTCCGCGGGACAGAACCCCTACGAGCAGTACTTC.

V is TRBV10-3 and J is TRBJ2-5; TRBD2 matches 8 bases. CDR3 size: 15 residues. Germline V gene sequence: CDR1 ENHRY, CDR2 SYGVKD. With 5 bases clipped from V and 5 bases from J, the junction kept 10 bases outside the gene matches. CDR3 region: CAISPGLGGSETQYF. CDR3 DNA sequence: TGTGCCATCAGTCCGGGACTAGGGGGGTCGGAGACCCAGTACTTC.

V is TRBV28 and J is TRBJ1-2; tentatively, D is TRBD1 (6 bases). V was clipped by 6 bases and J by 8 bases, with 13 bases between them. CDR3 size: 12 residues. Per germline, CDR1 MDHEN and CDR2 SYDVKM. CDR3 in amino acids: CASSRGGRGYTF. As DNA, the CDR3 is TGTGCCAGCAGCCGAGGGGGTAGGGGCTACACCTTC.

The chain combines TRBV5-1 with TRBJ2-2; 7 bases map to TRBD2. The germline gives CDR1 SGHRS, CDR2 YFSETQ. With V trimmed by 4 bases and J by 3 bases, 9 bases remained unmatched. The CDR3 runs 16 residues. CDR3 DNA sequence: TGCGCCAGCAGCGCCTGGGGGGGTATTGACACCGGGGAGCTGTTTTTT. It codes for CASSAWGGIDTGELFF. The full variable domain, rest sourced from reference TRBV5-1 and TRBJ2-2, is KAGVTQTPRYLIKTRGQQVTLSCSPISGHRSVSWYQQTPGQGLQFLFEYFSETQRNKGNFPGRFSGRQFSNSRSEMNVSTLELGDSALYLCASSAWGGIDTGELFFGEGSRLTVL.

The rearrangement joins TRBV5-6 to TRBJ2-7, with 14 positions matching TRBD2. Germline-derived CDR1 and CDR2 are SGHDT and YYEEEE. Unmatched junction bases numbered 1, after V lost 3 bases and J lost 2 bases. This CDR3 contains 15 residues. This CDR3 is CASSSGLAGAYEQYF. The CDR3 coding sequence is TGTGCCAGCAGCTCGGGACTAGCGGGGGCCTACGAGCAGTACTTC.

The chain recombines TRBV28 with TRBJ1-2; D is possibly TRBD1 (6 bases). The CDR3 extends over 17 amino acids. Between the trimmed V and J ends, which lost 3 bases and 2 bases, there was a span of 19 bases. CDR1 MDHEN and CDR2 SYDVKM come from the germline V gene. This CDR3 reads CASSFLSGTLSNYGYTF. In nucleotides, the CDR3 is TGTGCCAGCAGTTTTCTTTCAGGGACACTTTCCAACTATGGCTACACCTTC.

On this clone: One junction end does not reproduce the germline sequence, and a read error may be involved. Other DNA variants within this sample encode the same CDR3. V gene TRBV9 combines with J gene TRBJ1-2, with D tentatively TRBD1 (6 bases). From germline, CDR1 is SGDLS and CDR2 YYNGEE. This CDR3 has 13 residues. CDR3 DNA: TGCGCCAGCAGCGTAGCAGGGGTAGGAGGCTACACCTTC. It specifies CASSVAGVGGYTF.

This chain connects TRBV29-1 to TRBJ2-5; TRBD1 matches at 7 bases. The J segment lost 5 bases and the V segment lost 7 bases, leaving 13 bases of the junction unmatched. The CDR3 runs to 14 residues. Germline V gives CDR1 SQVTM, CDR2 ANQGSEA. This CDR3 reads CSGRTDRAGETQYF. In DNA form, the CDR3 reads TGCAGCGGGAGAACCGACAGGGCCGGGGAGACCCAGTACTTC.

The CDR3 DNA reads TGCGCCAGCAGCTTGGAGGGGAACGAAAAACTGTTTTTT. This encodes CASSLEGNEKLFF. The chain has TRBV5-1 and TRBJ1-4, with TRBD1 as a possible D gene (5 bases). V gave up 0 bases and J gave up 8 bases, with 8 bases separating them. The germline gives CDR1 SGHRS, CDR2 YFSETQ. This CDR3 contains 13 residues.

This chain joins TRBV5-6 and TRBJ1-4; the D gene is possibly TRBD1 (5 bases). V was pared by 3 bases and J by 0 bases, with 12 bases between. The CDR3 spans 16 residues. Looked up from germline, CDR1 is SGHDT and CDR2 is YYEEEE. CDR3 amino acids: CASSWQGLSTNEKLFF. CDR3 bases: TGTGCCAGCAGCTGGCAGGGCCTCTCAACTAATGAAAAACTGTTTTTT.

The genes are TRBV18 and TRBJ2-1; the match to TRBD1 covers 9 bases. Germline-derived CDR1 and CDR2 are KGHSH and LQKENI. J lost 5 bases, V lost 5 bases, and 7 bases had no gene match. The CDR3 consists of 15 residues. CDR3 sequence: CASSVTGGSDNEQFF. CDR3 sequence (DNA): TGTGCCAGCTCAGTGACAGGGGGGTCCGACAATGAGCAGTTCTTC.

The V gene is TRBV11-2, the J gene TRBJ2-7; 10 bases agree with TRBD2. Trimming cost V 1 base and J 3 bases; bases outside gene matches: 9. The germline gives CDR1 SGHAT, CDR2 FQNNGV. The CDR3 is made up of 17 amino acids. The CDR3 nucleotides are TGTGCCAGCAGCTTAGGGGATAGCGGGGGGACCTTCTACGAGCAGTACTTC. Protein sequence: CASSLGDSGGTFYEQYF.

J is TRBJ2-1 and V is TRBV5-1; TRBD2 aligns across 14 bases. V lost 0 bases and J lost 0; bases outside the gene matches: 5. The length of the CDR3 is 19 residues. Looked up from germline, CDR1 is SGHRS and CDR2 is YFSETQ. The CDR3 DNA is TGCGCCAGCAGCTTGGGGGGACTAGCGGGGGCTAGCTCCTACAATGAGCAGTTCTTC. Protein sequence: CASSLGGLAGASSYNEQFF.

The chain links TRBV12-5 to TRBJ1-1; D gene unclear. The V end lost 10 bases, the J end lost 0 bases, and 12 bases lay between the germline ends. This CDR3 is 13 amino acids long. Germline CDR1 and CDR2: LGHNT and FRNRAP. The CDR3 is CATGREMNTEAFF. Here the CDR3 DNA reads TGTGCTACCGGGCGGGAAATGAACACTGAAGCTTTCTTT. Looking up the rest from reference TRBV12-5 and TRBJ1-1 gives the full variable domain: DARVTQTPRHKVTEMGQEVTMRCQPILGHNTVFWYRQTMMQGLELLAYFRNRAPLDDSGMPKDRFSAEMPDATLATLKIQPSEPRDSAVYFCATGREMNTEAFFGQGTRLTVV.

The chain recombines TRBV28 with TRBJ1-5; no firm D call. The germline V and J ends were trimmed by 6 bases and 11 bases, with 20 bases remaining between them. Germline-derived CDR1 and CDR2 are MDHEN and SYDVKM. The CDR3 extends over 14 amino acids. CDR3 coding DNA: TGTGCCAGCAGGAACCGGCCTGGCGGGTTGACCCAGCATTTT. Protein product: CASRNRPGGLTQHF.

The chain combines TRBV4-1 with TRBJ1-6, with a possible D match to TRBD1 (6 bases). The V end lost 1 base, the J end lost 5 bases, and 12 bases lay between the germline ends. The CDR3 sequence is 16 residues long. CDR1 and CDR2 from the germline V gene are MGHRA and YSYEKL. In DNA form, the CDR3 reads TGCGCCAGCAGCCAAGCCCTGGACAGCAATAATTCACCCCTCCACTTT. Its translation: CASSQALDSNNSPLHF.